This TCR beta chain was recorded in a study of blood T cell repertoires in COVID-19. For the study at large: The United States, Italy and Spain provided the acute and convalescent COVID-19 samples. From T cells, B-cell-depleted T cells, or PBMCs came the material, which was cDNA or gDNA.

Per the original data handling: Quantification of nucleated cells was approximated via reference gene primer amplification. Profiled with immunoSEQ multiplex PCR; TCRdb holds only in-frame clones, not every one. For V, J and clone size, that table is used; D and trimming come from the DNA. In the table there are about 260,000 clones, over 75% of which are singletons. The CDR3 has 14 residues. Per germline, CDR1 SGHRS and CDR2 YFSETQ. J lost 1 base, V lost 4 bases, and 3 bases had no gene match. This chain joins TRBV5-1 and TRBJ1-1; 8 bases agree with TRBD1. The receptor was derived from a woman aged 50 to 65 with acute or convalescent COVID-19. The sequenced material came from peripheral blood. The CDR3: CASSVDRANTEAFF. CDR3 nucleotide sequence: TGCGCCAGCAGCGTGGACAGGGCGAACACTGAAGCTTTCTTT.